These 28 T cell receptor beta chains came from one sample sequenced in a study of blood T cell repertoires in COVID-19. Profiling relied on immunoSEQ multiplex PCR, and the TCRdb table lists in-frame clones only, not all of them. This sample has 250,000 or so clones, with 80% to 90% found just once. The sample comprised PBMCs or T cells enriched from blood (not recorded which). Receptor source: a woman aged 40 to 50 who had been exposed to COVID-19.

CDR3 coding DNA: TGTGCCAGCAGCAAAGACCACCTAGCGGGAGGTATTAATTCCTACGAGCAGTACGTC. Its translation: CASSKDHLAGGINSYEQYV. The chain employs TRBV21-1 and TRBJ2-7; the table's D gene call, TRBD2, was not cross checked with the DNA. TRBV21-1 is marked as a pseudogene. This CDR3 comprises 19 residues.

Only one count was recorded for this clone. The genes are TRBV24-1 and TRBJ2-2; 9 nucleotides line up with TRBD1. Looked up from germline, CDR1 is KGHDR and CDR2 is SFDVKD. V shed 7 bases, J shed 5 bases, and the junction held 10 bases outside the gene matches. CDR3 size: 16 residues. CDR3 sequence: CATSSVLGTGTGELFF. The CDR3 region has the DNA TGTGCCACCAGCTCAGTGTTGGGGACAGGGACCGGGGAGCTGTTTTTT.

The V and J genes are TRBV7-9 and TRBJ1-2; D is unresolved. This CDR3 spans 14 amino acids. The V end lost 1 base, the J end lost 8 bases, and 14 bases lay between the germline ends. Germline V CDR1 and CDR2: SEHNR, FQNEAQ (reference sequence). The CDR3 sequence is CASSLGQASMGYTF. In nucleotides, the CDR3 is TGTGCCAGCAGCTTAGGGCAGGCCTCTATGGGCTACACCTTC.

The J gene is TRBJ1-3, the V gene TRBV5-6; 9 nucleotides align to TRBD1. Losses at the gene ends were 0 bases for V and 4 bases for J; bases not matched to a gene: 5. This CDR3 comprises 16 residues. Germline V gene lookup returns CDR1 SGHDT and CDR2 YYEEEE. CDR3 loop: CASSLVGQGVGNTIYF. Written as DNA, the CDR3 is TGTGCCAGCAGCTTGGTGGGACAGGGCGTAGGAAACACCATATATTTT.

In its sample, this clone was seen once. The chain has TRBV6-6 and TRBJ2-6, with 7 positions matching TRBD1. V gave up 5 bases and J gave up 0 bases; unmatched junction bases: 10. CDR1 is MNHNY, CDR2 SVGAGI, per germline (reference sequence). This CDR3 spans 18 amino acids. The chain's CDR3 is CASSPFGTAVSGANVLTF. The DNA for the CDR3 is TGTGCCAGCAGTCCATTTGGGACAGCAGTCTCTGGGGCCAACGTCCTGACTTTC.

This sequence joins TRBV27 and TRBJ1-2, with D perhaps matching TRBD1 (6 bases). V lost 5 bases to trimming and J lost 8 bases, with 12 bases between them. CDR3 length: 12 residues. The V gene's germline CDR1 is MNHEY and CDR2 SMNVEV (reference sequence). The CDR3 is CASSAGGLGYTF. Here the CDR3 DNA reads TGTGCCAGCAGTGCGGGGGGCCTGGGCTACACCTTC.

The rearrangement joins TRBV18 to TRBJ2-5, with TRBD2 matching over 10 bases. From germline, CDR1 is KGHSH and CDR2 LQKENI. The CDR3 consists of 14 residues. V dropped 6 bases and J dropped 5; count of bases not matched to a gene: 6. CDR3 sequence: CASSPGLARETQYF. DNA for the CDR3: TGTGCCAGCTCGCCGGGACTAGCGAGGGAGACCCAGTACTTC.

The chain has TRBV10-3 and TRBJ2-2, with 14 bases lining up with TRBD2. CDR1 is ENHRY, CDR2 SYGVKD, per germline. Trimming took 8 bases from V and 2 from J; bases not matched to a gene: 4. The CDR3 is made up of 16 amino acids. The CDR3 coding sequence is TGTGCCATCCTGGGGACTAGCGGGAGAAACACCGGGGAGCTGTTTTTT. Translating gives CAILGTSGRNTGELFF.

Only one count was recorded for this clone. The chain couples TRBV30 to TRBJ1-2, with 10 bases matching TRBD1. Germline V CDR1 and CDR2: GTSNPN, SVGIG (reference sequence). After removal of 2 bases from V and 6 bases from J, the junction contained 3 bases not matched to a gene. This CDR3 is built from 13 residues. In DNA, the CDR3 is TGTGCCTGGAGTAGCGGACAGGGGGATGGCTACACCTTC. Its protein is CAWSSGQGDGYTF.

This rearrangement joins TRBV3-1 (or the pseudogene TRBV3-2) to TRBJ1-5; 9 nucleotides match TRBD1. Germline loops: CDR1 LGHDT, CDR2 YNNKEL (reference sequence). J lost 6 bases, V lost 1 base, and 7 bases had no gene match. The CDR3 contains 16 residues. Here the CDR3 DNA reads TGTGCCAGCAGCCAAGGCGGGACAGGGTTGGGTCAGCCCCAGCATTTT. As protein: CASSQGGTGLGQPQHF.

The V gene is TRBV20-1, the J gene TRBJ1-1, with D perhaps TRBD1 (5 bases). Germline V gene lookup returns CDR1 DFQATT and CDR2 SNEGSKA (reference sequence). The CDR3 runs to 11 residues. CDR3 coding DNA: TGCAGGACCTCGACCGACAGTAAAGCTTTCTTT. It yields the protein CRTSTDSKAFF.

The J gene is TRBJ1-2, the V gene TRBV7-6, with D tentatively TRBD1 (5 bases). Trimming took 3 bases from V and 7 from J, leaving 12 bases between them. This CDR3 comprises 13 residues. The germline V gene has CDR1 SGHVS and CDR2 FNYEAQ. CDR3 loop: CASSLVSGLGYTF. In nucleotides, the CDR3 is TGTGCCAGCAGCTTGGTGTCAGGGCTTGGCTACACCTTC.

This chain uses TRBV9 with TRBJ2-3; D is uncertain. Germline V gene lookup returns CDR1 SGDLS and CDR2 YYNGEE. V was clipped by 0 bases and J by 7 bases, with 12 bases between them. This CDR3 region has 14 residues. CDR3 protein: CASSVDGMANTQYF. In DNA form, the CDR3 reads TGTGCCAGCAGCGTAGATGGTATGGCCAATACGCAGTATTTT.

V is TRBV6-2 or TRBV6-3 and J is TRBJ1-2, with TRBD1 matching 8 bases. Trimming removed 6 bases from V and 6 bases from J; junction bases left unmatched: 12. The CDR3 is 15 amino acids. Germline assignment: CDR1 MNHEY and CDR2 SVGEGT. As DNA, the CDR3 is TGTGCCAGCAGCACAGCTGGGCAGGGGGCGGATGGCTACACCTTC. This gives the protein CASSTAGQGADGYTF.

The J gene is TRBJ2-3, the V gene TRBV24-1, with D uncertain. The germline V and J ends were trimmed by 6 bases and 4 bases, with 16 bases remaining between them. The germline V gene has CDR1 KGHDR and CDR2 SFDVKD. The CDR3 totals 15 residues. CDR3 protein: CATSYVTGAADTQYF. Written as DNA, the CDR3 is TGTGCCACCAGTTACGTCACCGGAGCAGCAGATACGCAGTATTTT.

The chain carries TRBV18 and TRBJ2-1; the match to TRBD2 covers 8 bases. V lost 4 bases, J lost 4 bases, and 6 bases stayed unmatched. The CDR3 loop spans 15 amino acids. Per the germline V gene, CDR1 is KGHSH and CDR2 is LQKENI. The CDR3 bases are TGTGCCAGCTCACTTCTGGGACTAGAGTACAATGAGCAGTTCTTC. Translated: CASSLLGLEYNEQFF.

The chain joins TRBV9 to TRBJ2-5, with TRBD1 identical over 9 bases. The V segment lost 2 bases and the J segment 1 base; nucleotides outside the gene matches: 9. CDR1 and CDR2 from the germline V gene are SGDLS and YYNGEE. The CDR3 has 17 residues. CDR3 amino acids: CASSVQTGTGFQETQYF. In nucleotides, the CDR3 is TGTGCCAGCAGCGTCCAAACCGGGACAGGGTTCCAAGAGACCCAGTACTTC.

V usage is TRBV28 and J usage is TRBJ2-7, with TRBD2 matching over 9 bases. The CDR3 is made up of 15 amino acids. Germline trimming cut 7 bases from V and 3 bases from J; bases unmatched to any gene: 10. Germline loops: CDR1 MDHEN, CDR2 SYDVKM. Written as DNA, the CDR3 is TGTGCCAGCAATCAACTAGCGGGCCGGATCTACGAGCAGTACTTC. Amino acid sequence: CASNQLAGRIYEQYF.

This chain uses TRBV24-1 with TRBJ2-3, with D unclear. This CDR3 contains 14 residues. Per germline, CDR1 KGHDR and CDR2 SFDVKD. V lost 4 bases and J 8 bases, leaving 15 bases between the germline ends. The CDR3 DNA reads as TGTGCCACCAGTGAAGAACTCGCACTTGCTACGCAGTATTTT. Its protein is CATSEELALATQYF.

V usage is TRBV20-1 and J usage is TRBJ2-3; no firm D call. The germline V gene has CDR1 DFQATT and CDR2 SNEGSKA (reference sequence). This CDR3 is built from 11 residues. Trimming took off 6 bases at V and 5 bases at J, with 9 bases between the two ends. CDR3 amino acids: CSAVVVDTQYF. In nucleotides, the CDR3 is TGCAGTGCAGTAGTGGTAGATACGCAGTATTTT.

Concerning this clone itself: At one end, the junction sequence differs from germline, possibly due to a read error. The V gene is TRBV5-1, the J gene TRBJ2-2; D is perhaps TRBD1 (6 bases). There are 16 residues in the CDR3. Germline CDR1 SGHRS, CDR2 YFSETQ. The CDR3 DNA reads TGTGCCAGCAGCTTGCGTGGGACAACGAACACCGGGGAGCTGTTTTTT. Its translation: CASSLRGTTNTGELFF.

V and J are TRBV28 and TRBJ2-5; perhaps TRBD1 as D (5 bases). Between the trimmed V and J ends, which lost 4 bases and 4 bases, there was a span of 16 bases. The germline CDR1 and CDR2 sequences are MDHEN and SYDVKM. The CDR3 loop spans 15 amino acids. The CDR3 spells CASSSPTRQRETQYF. The CDR3 DNA reads as TGTGCCAGCAGTTCACCGACAAGACAGAGAGAGACCCAGTACTTC.

J is TRBJ2-7 and V is TRBV6-2 or TRBV6-3, with D perhaps TRBD2 (7 bases). The CDR3 length is 13 residues. Per germline, CDR1 MNHEY and CDR2 SVGEGT. The V end was cut by 5 bases, the J end by 13 bases, with 21 bases between. DNA for the CDR3: TGTGCCAGCAGTAAAACGCGGGGGCCTACCCATTACGTC. This sequence encodes CASSKTRGPTHYV.

The chain combines TRBV19 with TRBJ1-5, with unresolved D. V was clipped by 6 bases and J by 8 bases, with 14 bases between them. The CDR3 runs to 13 residues. Germline CDR1 LNHDA, CDR2 SQIVND (reference sequence). Here the CDR3 DNA reads TGTGCCAGTAGCCAGCTAATGGCGGAGCCCCAGCATTTT. Translated: CASSQLMAEPQHF.

The genes are TRBV9 and TRBJ2-5; TRBD2 matches 7 bases. V lost 2 bases and J lost 0; bases outside the gene matches: 7. The CDR3 sequence is 16 residues long. Germline-derived CDR1 and CDR2 are SGDLS and YYNGEE. CDR3: CASSVDLAAYQETQYF. In DNA, the CDR3 is TGTGCCAGCAGCGTGGATCTAGCGGCCTACCAAGAGACCCAGTACTTC.

The genes are TRBV10-3 and TRBJ2-7, with D perhaps TRBD1 (6 bases). CDR3 size: 13 residues. Germline loops: CDR1 ENHRY, CDR2 SYGVKD. Trimming removed 6 bases from V and 5 bases from J, with 14 bases in between. The CDR3 here is CAIRPGQIDEQYF. The CDR3 nucleotides read TGTGCCATCAGACCCGGACAGATCGACGAGCAGTACTTC.

The chain joins TRBV5-4 to TRBJ2-7; TRBD2 agrees at 13 bases. Per germline, CDR1 SGHNT and CDR2 YYREEE (reference sequence). After removal of 0 bases from V and 6 bases from J, the junction contained 9 bases not matched to a gene. The CDR3 is 17 amino acids. CDR3 sequence reads: CASSLAQLAGGPFEQYF. DNA of the CDR3: TGTGCCAGCAGCTTGGCCCAACTAGCGGGGGGGCCCTTCGAGCAGTACTTC.

The V and J genes are TRBV7-9 and TRBJ2-1, with D tentatively TRBD1 (6 bases). The CDR3 length is 14 residues. Germline assignment: CDR1 SEHNR and CDR2 FQNEAQ (reference sequence). Deletions cut 2 bases from V and 7 bases from J, with 12 bases between. The CDR3 nucleotides read TGTGCCAGCAGCTTATTTACCGGGACAAATGAGCAGTTCTTC. It yields the protein CASSLFTGTNEQFF.